The 22 T cell receptor beta chains listed next were all sequenced from one sample in a study of blood T cell repertoires in COVID-19. Here immunoSEQ multiplex PCR was the method, and the copy in TCRdb shows in-frame clones only, minus some. The profile shows 70,000 to 75,000 clones, over 75% of them singletons. Sequencing was carried out using peripheral blood. The receptors originated from a human donor in a cohort sampled during active COVID-19.

This chain joins TRBV18 and TRBJ1-1; 9 nucleotides align to TRBD1. Unmatched junction bases numbered 12, after V lost 3 bases and J lost 4 bases. From germline, CDR1 is KGHSH and CDR2 LQKENI. CDR3 length: 17 amino acids. The CDR3 region is CASSPPSRQGEGTEAFF. For the CDR3, the DNA is TGTGCCAGCTCACCTCCGAGCCGACAGGGGGAGGGCACTGAAGCTTTCTTT.

The rearrangement links TRBV5-8 to TRBJ1-1; tentatively, D is TRBD1 (5 bases). The CDR3 covers 15 residues. Germline V gene sequence: CDR1 SGHTS, CDR2 YDEGEE. V was cut by 4 bases and J by 0 bases, with 13 bases left in between. This CDR3 reads CASSRTPYMNTEAFF. DNA of the CDR3: TGTGCCAGCAGCCGGACACCCTACATGAACACTGAAGCTTTCTTT.

The chain uses TRBV30 and TRBJ1-1; a weak D match, TRBD1 (6 bases). This CDR3 has 14 residues. Germline CDR1 is GTSNPN and CDR2 is SVGIG (reference sequence). V dropped 4 bases and J dropped 8 bases, with 20 bases sitting between them. CDR3 in DNA: TGTGCCTGGACCTCCAAAAGACAGGCTATCGAAGCTTTCTTT. As protein: CAWTSKRQAIEAFF.

The chain recombines TRBV19 with TRBJ1-3, with D hard to call. The V end was cut by 7 bases, the J end by 0 bases, with 10 bases between. This CDR3 has 14 residues. CDR1 and CDR2 (germline): LNHDA, SQIVND (reference sequence). For the CDR3, the DNA is TGTGCCAGTATCGAGGATTACTCTGGAAACACCATATATTTT. Its protein is CASIEDYSGNTIYF.

The rearrangement uses TRBV11-2 and TRBJ1-1; perhaps TRBD1 as D (5 bases). The ends were cut back, 6 bases at V and 4 bases at J, with 18 bases in the middle. Germline V gene sequence: CDR1 SGHAT, CDR2 FQNNGV. The CDR3 sequence is 15 residues long. CDR3 coding DNA: TGTGCCAGCAGATCTATCCGAACAGGTAGCACTGAAGCTTTCTTT. It is translated as CASRSIRTGSTEAFF. Supplemented by reference TRBV11-2 and TRBJ1-1, the full variable domain reads EAGVAQSPRYKIIEKRQSVAFWCNPISGHATLYWYQQILGQGPKLLIQFQNNGVVDDSQLPKDRFSAERLKGVDSTLKIQPAKLEDSAVYLCASRSIRTGSTEAFFGQGTRLTVV.

The chain joins TRBV7-2 to TRBJ2-3; no reliable D call. V was clipped by 5 bases and J by 5 bases, with 8 bases between them. This CDR3 comprises 12 residues. Looked up from germline, CDR1 is SGHTA and CDR2 is FQGNSA. This CDR3 reads CASSRPVDTQYF. CDR3 nucleotide sequence: TGTGCCAGCAGCCGCCCGGTAGATACGCAGTATTTT.

The CDR3 DNA sequence: TGTGCCAGCAGCGTAGCTAGGGGGTATAGCAATCAGCCCCAGCATTTT. The encoded protein is CASSVARGYSNQPQHF. The chain employs TRBV9 and TRBJ1-5; D may be TRBD1 (6 bases). The CDR3 extends over 16 amino acids. V was cut by 0 bases and J by 0 bases, with 10 bases left in between. Per the germline V gene, CDR1 is SGDLS and CDR2 is YYNGEE. The full variable domain, rest sourced from reference TRBV9 and TRBJ1-5, is DSGVTQTPKHLITATGQRVTLRCSPRSGDLSVYWYQQSLDQGLQFLIQYYNGEERAKGNILERFSAQQFPDLHSELNLSSLELGDSALYFCASSVARGYSNQPQHFGDGTRLSIL.

The rearrangement links TRBV24-1 to TRBJ1-5, with a weak D call TRBD1 (6 bases). Trimming stripped 4 bases from V and 1 base from J, with 22 bases between. This CDR3 is built from 19 residues. CDR1 and CDR2 from the germline V gene are KGHDR and SFDVKD. The DNA of the CDR3 is TGTGCCACCAGTGAAGCGTACTTCCGGGACACGAAGAGCAATCAGCCCCAGCATTTT. Protein: CATSEAYFRDTKSNQPQHF.

This sequence joins TRBV6-5 and TRBJ2-7, with D possibly TRBD1 on 6 matching bases. Germline assignment: CDR1 MNHEY and CDR2 SVGAGI. This CDR3 is built from 15 residues. Trimming took 6 bases from V and 6 from J, leaving 21 bases between them. CDR3 DNA sequence: TGTGCCAGCAGCCGAACAGCCGGGACAAGAAGCGAGCAGTACTTC. This encodes CASSRTAGTRSEQYF.

V usage is TRBV19 and J usage is TRBJ1-5, with 9 bases lining up with TRBD1. After removal of 6 bases from V and 0 bases from J, the junction contained 6 bases not matched to a gene. The CDR3 sequence is 16 residues long. Germline CDR1 and CDR2: LNHDA and SQIVND (reference sequence). This chain's CDR3 is CASSLGQGLSNQPQHF. CDR3 sequence (DNA): TGTGCCAGTAGCCTCGGACAGGGGCTTAGCAATCAGCCCCAGCATTTT.

The gene calls are TRBV6-5 and TRBJ2-7; maybe TRBD1 (6 bases). V lost 2 bases and J 0 bases, leaving 8 bases between the germline ends. The CDR3 loop spans 14 amino acids. Germline CDR1 is MNHEY and CDR2 is SVGAGI. Written as DNA, the CDR3 is TGTGCCAGCAGTTACACAGGGTCCTCCTACGAGCAGTACTTC. Its protein product is CASSYTGSSYEQYF.

CDR3 amino acids: CASSSPSTGGGGNTIYF. The CDR3, as DNA: TGTGCCAGCAGCTCCCCCTCCACAGGGGGAGGTGGAAACACCATATATTTT. The chain uses TRBV11-2 and TRBJ1-3; TRBD1 agrees at 8 bases. In germline, CDR1 is SGHAT, CDR2 FQNNGV. The ends lost 4 bases at V and 3 bases at J; junction bases unmatched: 11. CDR3 length equals 17 residues.

This chain joins TRBV6-1 and TRBJ2-1, with 7 nucleotides matching TRBD1. Germline CDR1 is MNHNS and CDR2 is SASEGT. This CDR3 comprises 15 residues. V was clipped by 1 base and J by 6 bases; unmatched bases: 6. The CDR3 coding sequence is TGTGCCAGCAGTGAAGGGACAGGCTACCTCAATGAGCAGTTCTTC. The encoded protein is CASSEGTGYLNEQFF.

The chain joins TRBV2 to TRBJ2-5; 7 bases align to TRBD1. V trimming: 6 bases; J trimming: 1 base; junction bases outside the gene matches: 2. This CDR3 has 13 residues. CDR1 and CDR2 (germline): SNHLY, FYNNEI. CDR3 sequence: CASRGQFQETQYF. CDR3 in DNA: TGTGCCAGCAGGGGACAGTTCCAAGAGACCCAGTACTTC.

This clone came up a few times. The chain links TRBV10-3 to TRBJ2-5, with TRBD2 matching 10 bases. Per the germline V gene, CDR1 is ENHRY and CDR2 is SYGVKD. The CDR3 contains 15 residues. With V trimmed by 6 bases and J by 2 bases, 6 bases remained unmatched. For the CDR3, the DNA is TGTGCCATCAGGCGGGGGACTAGCGAGCAAGAGACCCAGTACTTC. Encoded protein: CAIRRGTSEQETQYF.

The chain employs TRBV2 and TRBJ2-7, with 9 positions matching TRBD1. Germline V gene lookup returns CDR1 SNHLY and CDR2 FYNNEI. The CDR3 spans 15 residues. Trimming cost V 4 bases and J 7 bases; bases outside gene matches: 11. The CDR3 region has the DNA TGTGCCAGCAGTGTACTCGGGACAGGGACGTATGAGCAGTACTTC. Translating gives CASSVLGTGTYEQYF.

This clone was found once. The chain uses TRBV5-6 and TRBJ2-7; TRBD1 agrees at 10 bases. Per the germline V gene, CDR1 is SGHDT and CDR2 is YYEEEE. CDR3 length equals 14 residues. Germline trimming cut 5 bases from V and 6 bases from J; bases unmatched to any gene: 8. CDR3 sequence (DNA): TGTGCCAGCAGGTTACGGGACAGGGGTCGCGAGCAGTACTTC. Translating gives CASRLRDRGREQYF.

This clone was found once. The rearrangement links TRBV10-3 to TRBJ1-4; TRBD1 aligns across 7 bases. Germline CDR1 ENHRY, CDR2 SYGVKD. This CDR3 is 16 amino acids long. Unmatched junction bases numbered 13, after V lost 5 bases and J lost 7 bases. The CDR3 protein is CAISPVEETGIEKLFF. As DNA, the CDR3 is TGTGCCATCAGTCCGGTCGAGGAGACAGGGATTGAAAAACTGTTTTTT.

This clone showed up just once. V gene TRBV28 combines with J gene TRBJ1-6; no definite D call. CDR3 length: 14 residues. The ends were cut back, 8 bases at V and 2 bases at J, with 10 bases in the middle. Germline V gene lookup returns CDR1 MDHEN and CDR2 SYDVKM. This CDR3 is CASWRAAYNSPLHF. The CDR3 nucleotides read TGTGCCAGCTGGCGGGCGGCCTATAATTCACCCCTCCACTTT.

The V and J genes are TRBV4-1 and TRBJ1-6; TRBD1 aligns across 9 bases. Germline values: CDR1 MGHRA, CDR2 YSYEKL. V dropped 1 base and J dropped 8; count of bases not matched to a gene: 6. This CDR3 has 16 amino acids. CDR3 sequence: CASSQGGTGQYSPLHF. The CDR3 bases are TGCGCCAGCAGCCAAGGGGGGACAGGGCAATATTCACCCCTCCACTTT.

The CDR3 reads CASSLRLEGSPLHF. In DNA form, the CDR3 reads TGTGCCAGCAGCTTAAGGTTAGAGGGTTCACCCCTCCACTTT. V and J are TRBV7-2 and TRBJ1-6, with unresolved D. V was shortened by 2 bases and J by 9 bases, with 11 bases between the two germline ends. CDR1 is SGHTA, CDR2 FQGNSA, per germline. The CDR3 spans 14 residues.

The chain couples TRBV6-5 to TRBJ2-1; 8 positions match TRBD2. V lost 6 bases to trimming and J lost 7 bases; unmatched junction nucleotides: 8. The CDR3 runs 14 residues. Germline V gene lookup returns CDR1 MNHEY and CDR2 SVGAGI. In DNA, the CDR3 is TGTGCCAGCAGGCCAAGCGGGAGTCGGAATGAGCAGTTCTTC. It specifies CASRPSGSRNEQFF.